These 3 T cell receptor beta chains were all obtained from the same sample, sequenced in a study of a mutant IDH1 vaccine in newly diagnosed glioma. Sequencing was performed with immunoSEQ multiplex PCR; in TCRdb, only in-frame clones are kept and a portion is missing. The sample lists around 92,000 clones; about 83% were seen once. As for time point: baseline, week 1 (first vaccination visit). The treatment here: pre-vaccination baseline after standard-of-care therapy. The sequenced sample was PBMCs, obtained from a glioma patient treated with radiotherapy, temozolomide or both. These TCRs come from a woman between 45 and 65 years old with glioma.

The gene calls are TRBV5-6 and TRBJ2-7; tentatively, D is TRBD1 (6 bases). CDR1 is SGHDT, CDR2 YYEEEE, per germline. V was cut by 2 bases and J by 3 bases, with 12 bases left in between. This CDR3 comprises 14 residues. CDR3 DNA: TGTGCCAGCAGCTTCCGGCAGGGGAGCTACGAGCAGTACTTC. This codes for CASSFRQGSYEQYF.

The rearrangement joins TRBV6-5 to TRBJ1-2; TRBD1 agrees at 7 bases. Per the germline V gene, CDR1 is MNHEY and CDR2 is SVGAGI. V lost 6 bases, J lost 5 bases, and 9 bases stayed unmatched. The length of the CDR3 is 14 residues. The CDR3: CASRGRDSRYGYTF. As DNA, the CDR3 is TGTGCCAGCAGGGGACGGGACAGCCGATATGGCTACACCTTC.

This chain links TRBV5-4 with TRBJ1-3; 10 bases fit TRBD1. Germline CDR1 and CDR2: SGHNT and YYREEE (reference sequence). The CDR3 spans 16 residues. With 0 bases clipped from V and 2 bases from J, the junction kept 2 bases outside the gene matches. CDR3 coding DNA: TGTGCCAGCAGCTTGGCAGGGACAGGGGCTGGAAACACCATATATTTT. It is translated as CASSLAGTGAGNTIYF. Looking up the rest from reference TRBV5-4 and TRBJ1-3 gives the full variable domain: ETGVTQSPTHLIKTRGQQVTLRCSSQSGHNTVSWYQQALGQGPQFIFQYYREEENGRGNFPPRFSGLQFPNYSSELNVNALELDDSALYLCASSLAGTGAGNTIYFGEGSWLTVV.